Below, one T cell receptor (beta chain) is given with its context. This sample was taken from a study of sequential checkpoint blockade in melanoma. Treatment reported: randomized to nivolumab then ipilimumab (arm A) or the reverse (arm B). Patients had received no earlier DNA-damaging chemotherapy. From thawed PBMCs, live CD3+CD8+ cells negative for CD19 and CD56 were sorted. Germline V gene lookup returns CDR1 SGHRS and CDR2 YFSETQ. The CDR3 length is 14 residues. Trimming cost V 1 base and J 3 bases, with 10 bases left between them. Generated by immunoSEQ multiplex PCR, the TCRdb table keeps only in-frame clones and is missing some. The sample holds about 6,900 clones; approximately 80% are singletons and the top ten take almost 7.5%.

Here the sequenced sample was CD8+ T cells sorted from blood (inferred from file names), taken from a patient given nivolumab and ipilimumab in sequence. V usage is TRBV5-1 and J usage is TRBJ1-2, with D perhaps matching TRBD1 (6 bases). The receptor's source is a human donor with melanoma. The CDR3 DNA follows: TGCGCCAGCAGCTTGACAGGGCCTCACTATGGCTACACCTTC. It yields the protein CASSLTGPHYGYTF.